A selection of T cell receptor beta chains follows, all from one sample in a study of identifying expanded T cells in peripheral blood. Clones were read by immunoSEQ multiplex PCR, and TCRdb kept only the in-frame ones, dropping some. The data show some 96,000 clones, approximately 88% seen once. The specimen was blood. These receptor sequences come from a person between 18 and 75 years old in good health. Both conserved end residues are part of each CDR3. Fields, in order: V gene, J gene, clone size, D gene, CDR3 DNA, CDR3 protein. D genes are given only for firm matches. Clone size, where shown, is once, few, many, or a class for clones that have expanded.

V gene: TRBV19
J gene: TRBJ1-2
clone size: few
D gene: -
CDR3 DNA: TGTGCCAGTAGTCCGCAAAGATCTTATGGCTACACCTTC
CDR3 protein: CASSPQRSYGYTF

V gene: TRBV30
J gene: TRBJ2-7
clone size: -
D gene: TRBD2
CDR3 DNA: TGTGCCTGGGGGACTAGCGGGATTAGGGAGCAGTACTTC
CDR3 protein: CAWGTSGIREQYF

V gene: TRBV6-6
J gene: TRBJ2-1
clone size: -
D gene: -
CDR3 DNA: TGTGCCAGCAGTTACTATCGACTCAACAATGAGCAGTTCTTC
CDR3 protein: CASSYYRLNNEQFF

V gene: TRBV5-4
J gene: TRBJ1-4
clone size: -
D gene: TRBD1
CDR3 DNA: TGTGCCAGCAGCTTTCAGGGGGCGGAGAGACTGTTTTTT
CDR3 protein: CASSFQGAERLFF

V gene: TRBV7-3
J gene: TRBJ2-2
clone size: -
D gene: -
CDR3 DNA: TGTGCCAGCAGCTTTGGGGGGCGAACCGGGGAGCTGTTTTTT
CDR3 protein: CASSFGGRTGELFF

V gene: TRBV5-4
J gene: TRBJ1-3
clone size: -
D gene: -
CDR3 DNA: TGTGCCAGCAGCTTGGCCGCAGGACAAGGAAACACCATATATTTT
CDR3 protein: CASSLAAGQGNTIYF

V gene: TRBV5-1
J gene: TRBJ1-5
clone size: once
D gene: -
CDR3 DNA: TGCGCCAGCAGCTTGGACGGGGTAGGTATGCAGCCCCAGCATTTT
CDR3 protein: CASSLDGVGMQPQHF

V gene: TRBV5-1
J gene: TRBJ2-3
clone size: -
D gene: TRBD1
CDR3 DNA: TGCGCCAGCAGCTGGACAGGGGGGATCGCAGATACGCAGTATTTT
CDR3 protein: CASSWTGGIADTQYF

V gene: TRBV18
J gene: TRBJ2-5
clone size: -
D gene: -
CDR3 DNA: TGTGCCAGCTCACCACCGGGAGACAGACACCAAGAGACCCAGTACTTC
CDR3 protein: CASSPPGDRHQETQYF

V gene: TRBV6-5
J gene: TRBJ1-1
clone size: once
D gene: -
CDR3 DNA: TGTGCCAGCAGTTACGAGGACAGAACTGAAGCTTTCTTT
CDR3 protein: CASSYEDRTEAFF

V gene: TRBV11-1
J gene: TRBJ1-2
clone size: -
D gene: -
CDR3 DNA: TGTGCCAGCAGCCGCCAAGGAGGGACCCCCAACTATGGCTACACCTTC
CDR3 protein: CASSRQGGTPNYGYTF

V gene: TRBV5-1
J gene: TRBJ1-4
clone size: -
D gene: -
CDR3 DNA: TGCGCCAGCAGCCTGGGAGGGGATGAAAAACTGTTTTTT
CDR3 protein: CASSLGGDEKLFF

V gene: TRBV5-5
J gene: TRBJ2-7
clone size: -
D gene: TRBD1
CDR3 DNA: TGTGCCAGCAGCTTTACAGGGGAAGAGCAGTACTTC
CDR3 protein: CASSFTGEEQYF

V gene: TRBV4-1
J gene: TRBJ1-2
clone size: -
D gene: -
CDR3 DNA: TGCGCCAGCAGCCCTCACGGACAGTCTGGCTATGGCTACACCTTC
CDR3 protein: CASSPHGQSGYGYTF

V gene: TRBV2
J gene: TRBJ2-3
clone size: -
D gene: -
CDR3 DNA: TGTGCCAGCAGTGAGTCAGGGACCGATACGCAGTATTTT
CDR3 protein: CASSESGTDTQYF

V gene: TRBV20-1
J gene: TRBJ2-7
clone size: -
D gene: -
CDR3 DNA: TGCAGTGCAGCCAACCGGGACGTGCAGTACTTC
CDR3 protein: CSAANRDVQYF

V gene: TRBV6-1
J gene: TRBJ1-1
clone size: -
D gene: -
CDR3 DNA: TGTGCCAGCACGGGATCCTGGGTGGACACTGAAGCTTTCTTT
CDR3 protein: CASTGSWVDTEAFF

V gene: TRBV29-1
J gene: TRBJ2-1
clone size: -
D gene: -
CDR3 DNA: TGCAGCGTCGCCCGGGACTACAATGAGCAGTTCTTC
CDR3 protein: CSVARDYNEQFF

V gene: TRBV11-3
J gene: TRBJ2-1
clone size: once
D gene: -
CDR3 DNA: TGTGCCAGCAGCCTAGGAGGGCAGGGTTACAATGAGCAGTTCTTC
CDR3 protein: CASSLGGQGYNEQFF

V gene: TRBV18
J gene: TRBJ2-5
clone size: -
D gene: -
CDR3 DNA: TGTGCCAGCTCACCACGATACAGACAAGAACAAGAGACCCAGTACTTC
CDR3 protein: CASSPRYRQEQETQYF

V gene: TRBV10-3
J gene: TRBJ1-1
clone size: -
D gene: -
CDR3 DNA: TGTGCCATCCGGGACACCAATGAAGCTTTCTTT
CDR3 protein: CAIRDTNEAFF

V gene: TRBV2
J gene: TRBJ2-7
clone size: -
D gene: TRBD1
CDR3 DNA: TGTGCCAGCAGTCGACAGGGTCTGATCGAGCAGTACTTC
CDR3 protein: CASSRQGLIEQYF

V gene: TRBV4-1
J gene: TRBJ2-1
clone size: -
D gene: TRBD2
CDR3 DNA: TGCGCCAGCAGCCAGCAAAAGCGGGAGGTGATCGATGAGCAGTTCTTC
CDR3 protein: CASSQQKREVIDEQFF

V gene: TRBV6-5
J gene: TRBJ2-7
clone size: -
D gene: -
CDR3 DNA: TGTGCCAGCACCTCGGCCTTCGGACTTTGGTACGAGCAGTACTTC
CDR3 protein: CASTSAFGLWYEQYF

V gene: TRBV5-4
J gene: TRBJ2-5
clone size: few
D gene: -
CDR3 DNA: TGTGCCAGCAGCACCTACCAAGAGACCCAGTACTTC
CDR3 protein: CASSTYQETQYF

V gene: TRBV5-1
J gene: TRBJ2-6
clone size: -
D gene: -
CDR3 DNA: TGCGCCAGCAGCTTGTATGCGTCTGGGGCCAACGTCCTGACTTTC
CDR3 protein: CASSLYASGANVLTF

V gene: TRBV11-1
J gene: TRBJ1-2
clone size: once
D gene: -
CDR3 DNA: TGTGCCAGCAGCGCTCTGGACAGTCCGGGTAGAGGCTACACCTTC
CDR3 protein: CASSALDSPGRGYTF

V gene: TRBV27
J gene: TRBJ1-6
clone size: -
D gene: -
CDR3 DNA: TGTGCCAGCAGTTTGGTCAGCTCCTATAATTCACCCCTCCACTTT
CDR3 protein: CASSLVSSYNSPLHF

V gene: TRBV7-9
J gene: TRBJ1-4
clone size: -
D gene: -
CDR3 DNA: TGTGCCAGCAGCTTCCACTCCCGGGGCCCTAATGAAAAACTGTTTTTT
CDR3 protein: CASSFHSRGPNEKLFF

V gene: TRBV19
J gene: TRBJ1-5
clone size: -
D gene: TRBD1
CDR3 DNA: TGTGCCAGTAGTAACCGGGACAGGGGTTGGGTTCAGCCCCAGCATTTT
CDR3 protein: CASSNRDRGWVQPQHF

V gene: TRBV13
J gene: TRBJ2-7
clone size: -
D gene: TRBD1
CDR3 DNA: TGTGCCAGCAGGCGACAGGGCTACGAGCAGTACTTC
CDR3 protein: CASRRQGYEQYF

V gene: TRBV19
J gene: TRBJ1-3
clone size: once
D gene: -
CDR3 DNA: TGTGCCAGTAGTATTGGAGGGATCTCTGGAAACACCATATATTTT
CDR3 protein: CASSIGGISGNTIYF

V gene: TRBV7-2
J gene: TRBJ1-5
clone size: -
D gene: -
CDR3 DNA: TGTGCCAGCAGCTTAACTCGGACACAATATCAGCCCCAGCATTTT
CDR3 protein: CASSLTRTQYQPQHF

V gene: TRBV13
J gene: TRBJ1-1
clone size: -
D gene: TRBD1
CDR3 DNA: TGTGCCAGCAGCTTCCTTCGAACAGGGGGGATCACTGAAGCTTTCTTT
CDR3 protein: CASSFLRTGGITEAFF

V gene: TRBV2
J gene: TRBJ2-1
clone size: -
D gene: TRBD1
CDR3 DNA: TGTGCCAGCAGTGTGACAGGGCAAGGTAATGAGCAGTTCTTC
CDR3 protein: CASSVTGQGNEQFF

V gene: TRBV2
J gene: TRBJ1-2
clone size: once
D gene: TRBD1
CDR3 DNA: TGTGCCAGCAGTACCAGGGACAGGGGCGTCTACACCTTC
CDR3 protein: CASSTRDRGVYTF

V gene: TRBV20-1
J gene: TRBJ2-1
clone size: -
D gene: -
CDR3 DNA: TGCAGTGTGGAAGAATACAATGAGCAGTTCTTC
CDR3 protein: CSVEEYNEQFF

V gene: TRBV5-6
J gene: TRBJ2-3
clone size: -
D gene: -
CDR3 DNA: TGTGCCAGCAGCCCCAACGGCAGGAGCACAGATACGCAGTATTTT
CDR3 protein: CASSPNGRSTDTQYF

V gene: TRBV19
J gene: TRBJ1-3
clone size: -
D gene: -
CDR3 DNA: TGTGCCAGTATGGCTACTTCTGGAAACACCATATATTTT
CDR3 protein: CASMATSGNTIYF

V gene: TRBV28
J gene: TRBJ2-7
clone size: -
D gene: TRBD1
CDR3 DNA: TGTGCCAGCACATCCGGGACAGAGACGTACGAGCAGTACTTC
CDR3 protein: CASTSGTETYEQYF

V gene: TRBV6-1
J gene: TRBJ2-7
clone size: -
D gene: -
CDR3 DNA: TGTGCCACCGGTGGGACGGGACTTATAGACGAGCAGTACTTC
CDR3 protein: CATGGTGLIDEQYF

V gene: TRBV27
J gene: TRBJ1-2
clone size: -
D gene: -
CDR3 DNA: TGTGCCAGCAGTTTACTGATAGGGTTGGGTGGCTACACCTTC
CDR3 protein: CASSLLIGLGGYTF

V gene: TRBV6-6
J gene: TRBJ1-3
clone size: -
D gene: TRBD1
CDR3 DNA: TGTGCCAGCAGACAGCAACAGGGGGCAGCTGGAAACACCATATATTTT
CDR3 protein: CASRQQQGAAGNTIYF

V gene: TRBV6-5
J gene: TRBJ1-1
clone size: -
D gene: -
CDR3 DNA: TGTGCCAGCAGTTACGGGGGGGACACTGAAGCTTTCTTT
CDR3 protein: CASSYGGDTEAFF